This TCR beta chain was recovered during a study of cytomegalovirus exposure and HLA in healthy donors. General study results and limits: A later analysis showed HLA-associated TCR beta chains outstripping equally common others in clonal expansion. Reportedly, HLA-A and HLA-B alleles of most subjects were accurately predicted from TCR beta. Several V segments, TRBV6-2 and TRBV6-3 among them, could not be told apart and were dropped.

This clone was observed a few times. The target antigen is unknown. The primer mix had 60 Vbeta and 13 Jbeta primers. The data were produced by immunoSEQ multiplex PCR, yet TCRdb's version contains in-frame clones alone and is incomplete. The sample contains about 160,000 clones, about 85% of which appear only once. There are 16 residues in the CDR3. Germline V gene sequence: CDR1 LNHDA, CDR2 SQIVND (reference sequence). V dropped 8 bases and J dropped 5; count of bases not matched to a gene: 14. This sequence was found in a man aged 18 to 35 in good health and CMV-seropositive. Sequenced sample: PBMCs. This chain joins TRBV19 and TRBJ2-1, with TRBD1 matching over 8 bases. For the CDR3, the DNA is TGTGCCAGTGCTGTCCTGGGACAGGCGGCCGACAATGAGCAGTTCTTC. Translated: CASAVLGQAADNEQFF.